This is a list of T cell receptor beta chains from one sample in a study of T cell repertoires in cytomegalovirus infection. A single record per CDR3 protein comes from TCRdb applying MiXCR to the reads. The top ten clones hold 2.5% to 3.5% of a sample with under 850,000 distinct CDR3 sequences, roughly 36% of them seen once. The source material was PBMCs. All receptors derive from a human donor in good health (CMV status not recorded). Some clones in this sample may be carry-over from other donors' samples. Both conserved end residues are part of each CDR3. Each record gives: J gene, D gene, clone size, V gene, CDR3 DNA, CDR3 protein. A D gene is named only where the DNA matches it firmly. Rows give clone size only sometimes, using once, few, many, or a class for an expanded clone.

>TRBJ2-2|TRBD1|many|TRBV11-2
TGTGCCAGCAGAGGGACAGTTAACACCGGGGAGCTGTTTTTT
CASRGTVNTGELFF
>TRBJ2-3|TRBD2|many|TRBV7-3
TGTGCCAGCAGCCCACAGACTAGCGGGGGGGCCGATACGCAGTATTTT
CASSPQTSGGADTQYF
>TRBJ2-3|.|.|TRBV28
TGTGCCAGCAACCCCCATCGGAGCGGCACAGATACGCAGTATTTT
CASNPHRSGTDTQYF
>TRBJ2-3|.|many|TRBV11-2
TGTGCCAGCAGCGCGGGGGCCGGGGGACACACAGATACGCAGTATTTT
CASSAGAGGHTDTQYF
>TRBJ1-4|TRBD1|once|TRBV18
TGTGCCAGCTCACCTGCAGGGGGCCATAATGAAAAACTGTTTTTT
CASSPAGGHNEKLFF
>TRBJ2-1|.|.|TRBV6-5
TGTGCCAGCAGTTCCCCAGAGGGGTTTAGCTCCTACAATGCGCAGTTCTTC
CASSSPEGFSSYNAQFF
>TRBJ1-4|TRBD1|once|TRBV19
TGTGCCATTAGTAGGGTCTCGGGGACAGTCGCGGAAAAACTGTTTTTT
CAISRVSGTVAEKLFF
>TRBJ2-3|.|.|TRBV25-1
TGTGCCAGCAGTGAACCGGGAGTTCGCACAGTTACGCTGTATTTT
CASSEPGVRTVTLYF
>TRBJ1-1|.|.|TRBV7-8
TGTGCCAGCAGCCCTCGGGGGGTTGACAGGAACACTGAAGCTTTCTTT
CASSPRGVDRNTEAFF
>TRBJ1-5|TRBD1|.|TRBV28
TGTGCCAGCAGCTCCGGGACAGGGCTCGGACAGCCCCAGCATTTT
CASSSGTGLGQPQHF
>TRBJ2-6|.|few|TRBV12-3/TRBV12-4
TGTGCCAGCAGTTCCCTCTCTCGGAGGGGCCTAGGGATACGGGCCAACGTCCTGACTTTC
CASSSLSRRGLGIRANVLTF
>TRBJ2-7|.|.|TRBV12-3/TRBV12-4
TGTGCCAGCAGCCTCGGGACATTCTTCTCCTACGAGCAGTACTTC
CASSLGTFFSYEQYF
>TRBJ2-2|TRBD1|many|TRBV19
TGTGCCAGTAGTGAAGCAGGGGGCACCGGGGAGCTGTTTTTT
CASSEAGGTGELFF
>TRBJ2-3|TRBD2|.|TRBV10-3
TGTGCCATCACTAGCGGGGGTGCAGATACGCAGTATTTT
CAITSGGADTQYF
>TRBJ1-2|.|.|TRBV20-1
TGCAGTGCTAGAGCCAGGGCGGAGGGCTACACCTTC
CSARARAEGYTF
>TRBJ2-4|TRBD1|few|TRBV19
TGTGCCAGTAGTCCCCAGGTCAGGGGGCTGGCCAAAAACATTCAGTACTTC
CASSPQVRGLAKNIQYF
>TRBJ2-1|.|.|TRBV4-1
TGCGCCAGCAGCCAAGCTGAATCGAGAGATGAGCAGTTCTTC
CASSQAESRDEQFF
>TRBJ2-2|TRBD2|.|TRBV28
TGTGCCAGCTACTTTACGGGAGGTTACACCGGGGAGCTGTTTTTT
CASYFTGGYTGELFF
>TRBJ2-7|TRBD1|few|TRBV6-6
TGTGCCAGCAGTTACTCCTGGGACAGGGGCGCCTACGAGCAGTACTTC
CASSYSWDRGAYEQYF
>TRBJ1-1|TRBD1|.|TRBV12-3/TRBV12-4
TGTGCCAGCAGCGGAGGGGGCAGAGTACGGGCTGAAGCTTTCTTT
CASSGGGRVRAEAFF
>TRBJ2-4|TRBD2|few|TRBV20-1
TGCAGTGCTAGAGATCGTCGTCTAGCGGGGAAGGGCCAAAACATTCAGTACTTC
CSARDRRLAGKGQNIQYF
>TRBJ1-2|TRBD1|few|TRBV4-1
TGCGCCAGCAGCCAAGACCCGGGACAGGGGGTTAGTTACTATGGCTACACCTTC
CASSQDPGQGVSYYGYTF
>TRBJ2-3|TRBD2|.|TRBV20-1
TGCAGTGCTAGAGAGTCTAGCGGGGTCACAGATACGCAGTATTTT
CSARESSGVTDTQYF
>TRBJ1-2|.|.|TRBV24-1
TGTGCCACCAGTGACTACAGGGTTAATGGCTACACCTTC
CATSDYRVNGYTF
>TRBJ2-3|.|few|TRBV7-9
TGTGCCAGCAGCGCCCGGTGGGGTATGAGCACAGATACGCAGTATTTT
CASSARWGMSTDTQYF
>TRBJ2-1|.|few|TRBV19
TGTGCCAGTAGTAGGAGCCCCGGACGGATCGTCGATGAGCAGTTCTTC
CASSRSPGRIVDEQFF
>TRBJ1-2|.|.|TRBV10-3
TGTGCCATCAGTGAGGATGGGACATATGGCTACACCTTC
CAISEDGTYGYTF
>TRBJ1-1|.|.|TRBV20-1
TGCAGTGCCCGTCGGGCGGAAGCTTTCTTT
CSARRAEAFF
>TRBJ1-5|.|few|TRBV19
TGTGCCAGGAGGGTCGGGAGGTATAGCAATCAGCCCCAGCATTTT
CARRVGRYSNQPQHF
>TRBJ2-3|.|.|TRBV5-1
TGCGCCAGCAGCTTCGCTACAGGACAGATACGAGATACGCAGTATTTT
CASSFATGQIRDTQYF
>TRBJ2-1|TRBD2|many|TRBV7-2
TGTGCCAGCAGCTTACTGGCCCCTAGCGGGGTCAATGAGCAGTTCTTC
CASSLLAPSGVNEQFF
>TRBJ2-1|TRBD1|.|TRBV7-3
TGTGCCAGCAGCTTCGGGAGACAGGGGGCAAATGAGCAGTTCTTC
CASSFGRQGANEQFF
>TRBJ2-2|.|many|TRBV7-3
TGTGCCAGCAGGCGCTCTAGGACCGGGGAGCTGTTTTTT
CASRRSRTGELFF
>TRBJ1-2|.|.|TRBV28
TGTGCCAGCAGTTTGAACACTAACTATGGCTACACCTTC
CASSLNTNYGYTF
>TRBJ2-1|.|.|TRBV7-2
TGTGCCAGCAGCTCCGGCCGGGATGAGCAGTTCTTC
CASSSGRDEQFF
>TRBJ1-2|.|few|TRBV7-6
TGTGCCAGCAGCTTAGCCCCTGGGGCTGGCTACACCTTC
CASSLAPGAGYTF
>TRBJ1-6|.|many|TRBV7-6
TGTGCCAGCAGCTTGGGGACGACAGTAAATCCCCTCCACTTT
CASSLGTTVNPLHF
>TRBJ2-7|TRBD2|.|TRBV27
TGTGCCAGCAGTGGCGGGAGGAGCTCCTACGAGCAGTACTTC
CASSGGRSSYEQYF
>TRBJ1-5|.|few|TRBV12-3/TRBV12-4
TGTGCCAGCAGTTTTATTACAGGCGGCAATCAGCCCCAGCATTTT
CASSFITGGNQPQHF
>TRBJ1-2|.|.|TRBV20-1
TGCAGTGCTAGACAGGAGGGGGAGGGATATGGCTACACCTTC
CSARQEGEGYGYTF
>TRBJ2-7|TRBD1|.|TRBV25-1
TGTGCCAGCAGTGGCCGGGACAGGGGAGTCTACGAGCAGTACTTC
CASSGRDRGVYEQYF
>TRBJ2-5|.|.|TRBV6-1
TGTGCCAGCAGTGATCAGCCCAACCAAGAGACCCAGTACTTC
CASSDQPNQETQYF
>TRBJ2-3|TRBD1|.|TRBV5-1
TGCGCCGGCAGCTTGTGGTATCTGGGGACAGGGGTTAGCACAGATACGCAGTATTTT
CAGSLWYLGTGVSTDTQYF
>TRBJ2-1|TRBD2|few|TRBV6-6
TGTGCCAGCAGTTACCGGCTAGCGGGAGATACTGAGCAGTTCTTC
CASSYRLAGDTEQFF
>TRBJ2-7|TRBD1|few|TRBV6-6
TGTGCCAGCACAGTGACAGGGACAGGGGACTACGAGCAGTACTTC
CASTVTGTGDYEQYF
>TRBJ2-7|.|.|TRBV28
TGTGCCAGCAGCTCGCTACGAAAGCCGTACTTC
CASSSLRKPYF
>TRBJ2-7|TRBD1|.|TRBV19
TGTGCTAGCACAACAGGGGGCCCCAACTCCCGCCACGAGCAGTACTTC
CASTTGGPNSRHEQYF
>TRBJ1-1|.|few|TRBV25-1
TGTGCCAGCAGGAACAGGAGCTCTGAAGCTTTCTTT
CASRNRSSEAFF
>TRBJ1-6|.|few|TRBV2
TGTGCCAGCAGTGAAGTGTTCGGGTCTGGGAGCCAAAATTCACCCCTCCACTTT
CASSEVFGSGSQNSPLHF
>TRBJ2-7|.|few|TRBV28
TGTGCCAGCAGTTGGCAGGGGTCCTCCTACGAGCAGTACTTC
CASSWQGSSYEQYF
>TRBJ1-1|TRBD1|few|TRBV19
TGTGCCAGTAACAGGGGGCGCCGGGACACTGAAGCTTTCTTT
CASNRGRRDTEAFF
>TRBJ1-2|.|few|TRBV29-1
TGCAGCGTTGACGGGACAACCAACTATGGCTACACCTTC
CSVDGTTNYGYTF
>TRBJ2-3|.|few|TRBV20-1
TGCAGTGCTAGTGCCCGTACGGGGGCAGTAGATACGCAGTATTTT
CSASARTGAVDTQYF
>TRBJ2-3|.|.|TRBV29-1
TGCAGCGTTGGGACATCCTCTAGCACAGATACGCAGTATTTT
CSVGTSSSTDTQYF
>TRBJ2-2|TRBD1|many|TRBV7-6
TGTGCCAGCAGCGAGACAGGGTACACCGGGGAGCTGTTTTTT
CASSETGYTGELFF
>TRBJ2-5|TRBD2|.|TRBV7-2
TGTGCCAGCAGCGCGCCGGGGGGGAGGCAAGAGACCCAGTACTTC
CASSAPGGRQETQYF